The rows below give T cell receptor beta chains drawn from one sample of a study of T-cell memory formation after mild COVID-19. TCRdb called the 5' RACE reads again in MiXCR, with one record for every CDR3 protein. The sample carries about 560,000 distinct CDR3 sequences, roughly 21% recorded once. The sequenced sample was PBMCs or a T cell subset sorted from them (not recorded which). Receptors originate from an adult woman who had mild COVID-19 (a few samples of this study predate the infection). Cell type and time point are not known. The CDR3 runs from the conserved cysteine through the conserved F or W. Fields, in order: V gene, J gene, clone size, D gene, CDR3 protein, CDR3 DNA. The D gene is left open where the match is weak. Not all rows give a size; the values are once, few, many and, for expanded clones, a class.

TRBV7-6	TRBJ2-3	-	-	CASSPLGGGSFNTQYF	TGTGCCAGCAGCCCCTTAGGGGGAGGCTCATTTAATACGCAGTATTTT
TRBV7-9	TRBJ1-1	few	-	CASKEGDTEAFF	TGTGCCAGCAAAGAGGGGGACACTGAAGCTTTCTTT
TRBV29-1	TRBJ2-5	-	-	CSVEKGSETQYF	TGCAGCGTTGAAAAGGGGTCCGAGACCCAGTACTTC
TRBV6-5	TRBJ2-1	few	-	CASSDLNSGYNEQFF	TGTGCCAGCAGTGACCTGAATAGCGGCTACAATGAGCAGTTCTTC
TRBV7-9	TRBJ1-2	-	-	CASSLAPGTLYGYTF	TGTGCCAGCAGCCTTGCCCCCGGGACACTGTATGGCTACACCTTC
TRBV23-1	TRBJ2-7	-	-	CASRCVTESSYEQYF	TGCGCCAGCAGGTGCGTGACAGAGAGTTCATACGAGCAGTACTTC
TRBV4-1	TRBJ1-2	few	-	CASSRDSPLGNGYTF	TGCGCCAGCAGCCGAGACAGTCCCTTGGGGAATGGCTACACCTTC
TRBV7-9	TRBJ1-2	-	TRBD1	CASSLTDREFLDGYTF	TGTGCCAGCAGCTTGACGGACAGGGAGTTTTTGGATGGCTACACCTTC
TRBV6-2/TRBV6-3	TRBJ1-1	few	-	CASSYPGPLEPEAFF	TGTGCCAGCAGTTACCCCGGACCCTTAGAGCCTGAAGCTTTCTTT
TRBV6-1	TRBJ2-2	-	TRBD2	CASSERSGDTGELFF	TGTGCCAGCAGTGAACGTAGCGGGGACACCGGGGAGCTGTTTTTT
TRBV24-1	TRBJ2-1	-	TRBD1	CATSDQKTRDREVNEQFF	TGTGCCACCAGTGACCAGAAGACGCGGGACAGGGAGGTCAATGAGCAGTTCTTC
TRBV18	TRBJ2-3	few	TRBD2	CASSPLAGPSTDTQYF	TGTGCCAGCTCACCACTAGCGGGGCCTAGCACAGATACGCAGTATTTT
TRBV12-3/TRBV12-4	TRBJ1-2	-	-	CASSFTPSGGPYGYTF	TGTGCCAGCAGTTTTACCCCAAGCGGAGGGCCCTATGGCTACACCTTC
TRBV6-2/TRBV6-3	TRBJ1-4	-	-	CAGRRWADEKLFF	TGTGCCGGCCGCCGGTGGGCTGACGAAAAACTGTTTTTT
TRBV7-2	TRBJ2-7	many	TRBD1	CASSLSLGQGYEQYF	TGTGCCAGCAGCTTAAGTTTGGGACAGGGATACGAGCAGTACTTC
TRBV12-3/TRBV12-4	TRBJ2-2	few	TRBD1	CASTLGQEKGELFF	TGTGCCAGCACCCTCGGACAGGAGAAAGGGGAGCTGTTTTTT
TRBV11-2	TRBJ2-3	-	TRBD2	CASSPTAGPGGGSTDTQYF	TGTGCCAGCAGCCCAACCGCTGGTCCGGGCGGGGGAAGCACAGATACGCAGTATTTT
TRBV18	TRBJ1-1	-	-	CASSPKKVGGALTEAFF	TGTGCCAGCTCACCGAAGAAAGTGGGGGGCGCGTTGACTGAAGCTTTCTTT
TRBV12-3/TRBV12-4	TRBJ1-2	-	TRBD1	CASSTRQGARVGYTF	TGTGCCAGCAGTACTCGACAGGGGGCCAGGGTAGGCTACACCTTC
TRBV12-3/TRBV12-4	TRBJ1-5	-	TRBD1	CASRQTGAHQPQHF	TGTGCCAGCAGGCAGACAGGGGCTCATCAGCCCCAGCATTTT
TRBV3-1	TRBJ1-1	-	-	CASSNLDGAEAFF	TGTGCCAGCAGTAACCTGGACGGGGCTGAAGCTTTCTTT
TRBV7-3	TRBJ2-5	-	-	CASSLFWEETQYF	TGTGCCAGCAGCTTATTTTGGGAAGAGACCCAGTACTTC
TRBV20-1	TRBJ2-7	few	-	CSARDFPGTEQYF	TGCAGTGCTAGAGATTTCCCGGGGACCGAGCAGTACTTC
TRBV4-1	TRBJ2-3	-	-	CASSPGQGSDTQYF	TGCGCCAGCAGCCCGGGTCAGGGGTCAGATACGCAGTATTTT
TRBV19	TRBJ2-3	-	TRBD2	CASSSALAGATDTQYF	TGTGCCAGTAGTTCGGCCCTGGCGGGAGCCACAGATACGCAGTATTTT
TRBV3-1	TRBJ1-2	few	-	CASSRRTENGYTF	TGTGCCAGCAGCCGCCGGACAGAGAATGGCTACACCTTC
TRBV2	TRBJ2-2	few	TRBD1	CASSGTGFDGELFF	TGTGCCAGCAGTGGGACAGGGTTCGACGGGGAGCTGTTTTTT
TRBV9	TRBJ1-5	-	-	CASSPPAQGFGQPQHF	TGTGCCAGCAGCCCCCCAGCCCAGGGGTTCGGTCAGCCCCAGCATTTT
TRBV5-4	TRBJ1-4	-	-	CASSSWTDNEKLFF	TGTGCCAGCAGCTCATGGACAGATAATGAAAAACTGTTTTTT
TRBV7-2	TRBJ2-1	-	TRBD2	CASSPDNLAAPLYNEQFF	TGTGCCAGCAGCCCAGACAATCTAGCGGCACCCCTTTACAATGAGCAGTTCTTC
TRBV12-3/TRBV12-4	TRBJ2-5	-	TRBD1	CASRLQGTETQYF	TGTGCCAGCAGATTACAGGGGACAGAGACCCAGTACTTC
TRBV7-3	TRBJ2-3	-	-	CASSLLAHTDTQYF	TGTGCCAGCAGCTTACTAGCTCACACAGATACGCAGTATTTT
TRBV12-3/TRBV12-4	TRBJ1-2	many	TRBD1	CASSPGQGGNYGYTF	TGTGCCAGCAGCCCGGGACAGGGAGGAAACTATGGCTACACCTTC
TRBV5-1	TRBJ2-3	many	TRBD1	CASSLGDRAGTDTQYF	TGCGCCAGCAGCTTGGGGGACAGGGCGGGCACAGATACGCAGTATTTT